This entry lists 25 T cell receptor beta chains sequenced from one sample in a study of blood T cell repertoires in COVID-19. Libraries were prepared by immunoSEQ multiplex PCR; TCRdb keeps only in-frame clonotypes and omits some of them. The table lists more than 85,000 clones, roughly four fifths of them singletons. Sequenced input: peripheral blood. These receptors were obtained from a woman in her 70s with acute or convalescent COVID-19.

The chain carries TRBV27 and TRBJ1-6; D might be TRBD1 (6 bases). CDR3 length equals 16 residues. V was cut by 3 bases and J by 8 bases, with 17 bases left in between. CDR1 and CDR2 from the germline V gene are MNHEY and SMNVEV (reference sequence). The CDR3 nucleotides are TGTGCCAGCAGTTTTGATTACAGGGCGCCCCATTCACCCCTCCACTTT. It yields the protein CASSFDYRAPHSPLHF.

There are a few counts of this clone. This rearrangement joins TRBV9 to TRBJ1-2; D uncertain. There are 12 residues in the CDR3. Germline V gene sequence: CDR1 SGDLS, CDR2 YYNGEE. Trimming removed 0 bases from V and 7 bases from J, with 7 bases in between. CDR3 DNA: TGTGCCAGCAGCGTAGACGGAGGTGGCTACACCTTC. Translation gives CASSVDGGGYTF.

The chain recombines TRBV4-2 with TRBJ2-2; TRBD1 matches 9 bases. CDR3 length: 17 amino acids. The J segment lost 2 bases and the V segment lost 2 bases, leaving 6 bases of the junction unmatched. Germline V lookup: CDR1 LGHNA, CDR2 YNFKEQ. CDR3 coding DNA: TGTGCCAGCAGCCAAAATCCGGGACAGGGAAACACCGGGGAGCTGTTTTTT. Translation: CASSQNPGQGNTGELFF.

J is TRBJ2-2 and V is TRBV7-2, with 10 bases fitting TRBD2. The trim removed 5 bases at V and 4 bases at J, leaving 16 bases unmatched. CDR1 is SGHTA and CDR2 is FQGNSA in the germline V gene. CDR3 length equals 19 residues. As DNA, the CDR3 is TGTGCCAGCAGCCCTAGCCCCGCGGGGTCTAGCGGGAGCACCGGGGAGCTGTTTTTT. Translated: CASSPSPAGSSGSTGELFF.

The rearrangement uses TRBV9 and TRBJ1-2, with D perhaps TRBD1 (5 bases). From germline, CDR1 is SGDLS and CDR2 YYNGEE. Trimming shortened V by 0 bases and J by 4 bases, and 10 bases separated the two germline ends. The CDR3 extends over 14 amino acids. CDR3 protein: CASSVAGISYGYTF. The CDR3 nucleotides read TGTGCCAGCAGCGTAGCAGGGATTTCCTATGGCTACACCTTC.

The rearrangement links TRBV11-2 to TRBJ2-7, with D hard to call. The CDR3 runs 14 residues. V lost 5 bases and J 2 bases, leaving 13 bases between the germline ends. The germline CDR1 and CDR2 sequences are SGHAT and FQNNGV. CDR3 sequence (DNA): TGTGCCAGCAGCCCCCCTCCCTGGCCCTACGAGCAGTACTTC. It is translated as CASSPPPWPYEQYF.

The V and J genes are TRBV5-1 and TRBJ2-7; weak D call: TRBD1 (6 bases). Germline V gene data show CDR1 as SGHRS and CDR2 as YFSETQ. Between the trimmed V and J ends, which lost 3 bases and 5 bases, there was a span of 9 bases. This CDR3 contains 12 residues. CDR3 region: CASSSTGHEQYF. CDR3 nucleotides: TGCGCCAGCAGCTCCACAGGGCACGAGCAGTACTTC.

V usage is TRBV7-2 and J usage is TRBJ2-7; unclear D gene. Germline V gives CDR1 SGHTA, CDR2 FQGNSA. This CDR3 region has 13 residues. Deletions cut 5 bases from V and 6 bases from J, with 14 bases between. In DNA form, the CDR3 reads TGTGCCAGCAGCCCCTTACAGAGATTCGAGCAGTACTTC. It yields the protein CASSPLQRFEQYF.

In this sample, this clone turned up once. This rearrangement joins TRBV4-1 to TRBJ2-1, with a tentative D call TRBD2 (5 bases). Germline V gives CDR1 MGHRA, CDR2 YSYEKL. V dropped 4 bases and J dropped 0 bases, with 16 bases sitting between them. The CDR3 length is 17 residues. The CDR3 DNA follows: TGCGCCAGCAGCCCCGGCCCTAGCCGAAGCTCCTACAATGAGCAGTTCTTC. Protein product: CASSPGPSRSSYNEQFF.

CDR3 residues: CASSTGGYQPQHF. The CDR3 DNA is TGTGCCAGCAGCACAGGGGGCTATCAGCCCCAGCATTTT. The chain employs TRBV6-5 and TRBJ1-5; 9 bases are shared with TRBD1. V dropped 6 bases and J dropped 5; count of bases not matched to a gene: 2. The germline gives CDR1 MNHEY, CDR2 SVGAGI. This CDR3 is built from 13 residues.

J is TRBJ2-3 and V is TRBV10-2, with D tentatively TRBD1 (6 bases). V lost 2 bases, J lost 4 bases, and 13 bases lay in between. Per the germline V gene, CDR1 is WSHSY and CDR2 is SAAADI. This CDR3 has 15 amino acids. The CDR3 reads CASSEEGRGADTQYF. CDR3 DNA: TGCGCCAGCAGTGAGGAAGGCAGGGGCGCAGATACGCAGTATTTT.

This clone was found once. The CDR3 DNA reads TGCGCCAGCAGCCAAGTACAGGGTGCTGAAGCTTTCTTT. The encoded protein is CASSQVQGAEAFF. The V and J genes are TRBV4-3 and TRBJ1-1, with TRBD1 as a possible D gene (6 bases). CDR1 LGHNA and CDR2 YSLEER come from the germline V gene. V dropped 1 base and J dropped 6 bases, with 9 bases sitting between them. The CDR3 has 13 residues.

J is TRBJ1-2 and V is TRBV11-2; D is undetermined. The CDR3 has 12 amino acids. Trimming removed 2 bases from V and 7 bases from J, with 8 bases in between. Germline values: CDR1 SGHAT, CDR2 FQNNGV. The CDR3 protein is CASSLSERGYTF. The CDR3 DNA is TGTGCCAGCAGCTTAAGCGAGCGTGGCTACACCTTC. The full variable domain, in which reference TRBV11-2 and TRBJ1-2 provide the parts outside the CDR3, is EAGVAQSPRYKIIEKRQSVAFWCNPISGHATLYWYQQILGQGPKLLIQFQNNGVVDDSQLPKDRFSAERLKGVDSTLKIQPAKLEDSAVYLCASSLSERGYTFGSGTRLTVV.

The chain couples TRBV7-2 to TRBJ2-1, with 8 bases fitting TRBD2. The CDR3 consists of 14 residues. The germline gives CDR1 SGHTA, CDR2 FQGNSA. J lost 8 bases, V lost 1 base, and 4 bases had no gene match. The CDR3 is CASSLGGGRDEQFF. CDR3 in DNA: TGTGCCAGCAGCTTAGGCGGGGGGCGAGATGAGCAGTTCTTC. The full variable domain, rest sourced from reference TRBV7-2 and TRBJ2-1, is GAGVSQSPSNKVTEKGKDVELRCDPISGHTALYWYRQSLGQGLEFLIYFQGNSAPDKSGLPSDRFSAERTGGSVSTLTIQRTQQEDSAVYLCASSLGGGRDEQFFGPGTRLTVL.

The V call is TRBV7-2, the J call TRBJ1-2; D is unclear. CDR1 and CDR2 (germline): SGHTA, FQGNSA. The CDR3 covers 12 residues. Trimming shortened V by 8 bases and J by 8 bases, and 15 bases separated the two germline ends. The CDR3 is CASSYRESGYTF. The DNA for the CDR3 is TGTGCCAGCTCCTATCGGGAGAGCGGCTACACCTTC.

V usage is TRBV30 and J usage is TRBJ1-1; no definite D call. The length of the CDR3 is 14 residues. The V and J ends lost 0 bases and 3 bases respectively, with 11 bases between them. Germline CDR1 and CDR2: GTSNPN and SVGIG (reference sequence). The CDR3 DNA reads TGTGCCTGGAGTGTTTCTAGTGGGTACACTGAAGCTTTCTTT. Encoded protein: CAWSVSSGYTEAFF.

This clone was seen just once. V is TRBV5-1 and J is TRBJ2-2, with D maybe TRBD2 (5 bases). This CDR3 has 16 amino acids. V was pared by 1 base and J by 0 bases, with 10 bases between. Germline V gene lookup returns CDR1 SGHRS and CDR2 YFSETQ. The CDR3 DNA sequence: TGCGCCAGCAGCTTGTTCTCTAGCCCGAACACCGGGGAGCTGTTTTTT. It encodes CASSLFSSPNTGELFF.

The rearrangement links TRBV27 to TRBJ1-5; TRBD1 matches 8 bases. This CDR3 has 14 residues. Germline lookup yields CDR1 MNHEY and CDR2 SMNVEV (reference sequence). The junction had 9 bases not matched to a gene; V was cut back by 5 bases and J by 9 bases. The CDR3 loop reads CASSDRGRSPPQHF. For the CDR3, the DNA is TGTGCCAGCAGTGACAGGGGTCGTAGTCCGCCCCAGCATTTT.

This sequence joins TRBV12-2 and TRBJ2-1; no DNA check was done on the table's D call, TRBD2. TRBV12-2 is a pseudogene. The CDR3 is 15 residues long. CDR3 bases: TGTGCAAGTCGGCTCGGGGGGGCATCCTACAATGAGCAGTTCTTC. Its translation is CASRLGGASYNEQFF.

The chain is built from TRBV21-1 and TRBJ2-4; TRBD1, the table's D call, was not compared with the DNA. TRBV21-1 is a pseudogene locus. This CDR3 region has 16 residues. CDR3 sequence (DNA): TGTGCCAGCAGCAGCTTAACAGGGGGCGCCAAAAACATTCAGTACTTC. It encodes CASSSLTGGAKNIQYF.

The V call is TRBV27, the J call TRBJ1-4; 9 bases match TRBD1. The CDR3 spans 12 residues. Germline V gene lookup returns CDR1 MNHEY and CDR2 SMNVEV (reference sequence). The ends lost 6 bases at V and 8 bases at J; junction bases unmatched: 1. CDR3 sequence reads: CASRTGGEKLFF. CDR3 sequence (DNA): TGTGCCAGCAGGACAGGGGGGGAAAAACTGTTTTTT.

The genes are TRBV3-1 (or the pseudogene TRBV3-2) and TRBJ1-5; no definite D call. CDR3 length: 14 amino acids. With 6 bases removed from V and 7 bases from J, the gap between germline ends came to 16 bases. Germline CDR1 reads LGHDT; CDR2 reads YNNKEL (reference sequence). The CDR3 here is CASSQRQVGQPQHF. The CDR3 region has the DNA TGTGCCAGCAGTCAAAGGCAGGTAGGACAGCCCCAGCATTTT.

The chain has TRBV7-2 and TRBJ1-2, with TRBD1 identical over 9 bases. Germline trimming cut 0 bases from V and 5 bases from J; bases unmatched to any gene: 1. The CDR3 length is 14 residues. Germline V CDR1 and CDR2: SGHTA, FQGNSA. For the CDR3, the DNA is TGTGCCAGCAGCTTAGCCGGGACAGGGTATGGCTACACCTTC. This gives the protein CASSLAGTGYGYTF.

The rearrangement uses TRBV11-3 and TRBJ2-5; the D gene is possibly TRBD1 (6 bases). Germline V gives CDR1 SGHNT, CDR2 YENEEA. Trimming removed 0 bases at V and 1 base at J, with 12 bases between. The CDR3 runs to 16 residues. The CDR3 spells CASSLDNRTVQETQYF. The CDR3 nucleotides read TGTGCCAGCAGCTTAGATAATCGGACAGTCCAAGAGACCCAGTACTTC.

The sample holds a few counts of this clone. This rearrangement joins TRBV30 to TRBJ2-1; 11 bases line up with TRBD2. Germline lookup yields CDR1 GTSNPN and CDR2 SVGIG (reference sequence). Trimming at V came to 4 bases and at J to 3 bases, leaving 8 bases not matched to a gene. The CDR3 sequence is 16 residues long. The CDR3 nucleotides are TGTGCCTGGACTGGACTAGCGGGTGACTACTACAATGAGCAGTTCTTC. It codes for CAWTGLAGDYYNEQFF.